The present T cell receptor beta chain was sequenced within a study of blood T cell repertoires in COVID-19. Under the authors' procedure: Using reference gene primer amplification, nucleated cell counts were estimated. Clones were sequenced by immunoSEQ multiplex PCR, and TCRdb holds only the in-frame ones, with some missing. V, J and clone size derive from that table, while D and trimming were established from the DNA sequence. The sample shows over 150,000 clones, roughly 87% of them seen only once. This CDR3 has 16 amino acids. With 4 bases removed from V and 5 bases from J, the gap between germline ends came to 18 bases. Germline lookup yields CDR1 MNHEY and CDR2 SVGAGI.

The receptor was isolated from a woman between 45 and 60 years old who had recovered from COVID-19. The chain is built from TRBV6-5 and TRBJ1-5; D possibly corresponds to TRBD1 (6 bases). Sample: PBMCs or T cells enriched from blood (not recorded which). CDR3: CASSLDWVRGDQPQHF. The CDR3 DNA reads as TGTGCCAGCAGTTTAGACTGGGTCAGGGGCGATCAGCCCCAGCATTTT.